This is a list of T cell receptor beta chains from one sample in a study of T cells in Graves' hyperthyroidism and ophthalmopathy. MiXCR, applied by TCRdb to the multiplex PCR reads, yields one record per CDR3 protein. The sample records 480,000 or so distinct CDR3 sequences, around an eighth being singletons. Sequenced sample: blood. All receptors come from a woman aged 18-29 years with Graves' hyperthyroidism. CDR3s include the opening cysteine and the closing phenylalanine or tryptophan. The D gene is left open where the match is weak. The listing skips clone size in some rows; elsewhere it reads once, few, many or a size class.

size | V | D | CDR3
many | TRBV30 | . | CAWSVPRGGQPQHF
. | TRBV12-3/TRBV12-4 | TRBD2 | CASSLAGGLVDTQYF
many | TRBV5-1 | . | CASSLMGGQNNEQFF
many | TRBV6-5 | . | CASSYLGLVPGNTEAFF
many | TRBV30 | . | CAWRTIYEQFF
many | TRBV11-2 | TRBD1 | CASSPGTGPQETQYF
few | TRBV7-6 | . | CASGYRWNEQFF
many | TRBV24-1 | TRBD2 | CATSDLRPGLAGGFQFF
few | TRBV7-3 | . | CASSLSHGSSYNEQFF
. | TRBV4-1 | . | CASSQDRRGRSTDTQYF
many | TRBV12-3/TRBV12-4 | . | CASSFGSTGNTEAFF
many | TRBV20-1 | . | CSASFQMGEEQFF
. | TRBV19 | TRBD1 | CASSISGQGTAFF
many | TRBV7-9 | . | CASSPDRSTDTQYF
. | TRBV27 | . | CASSWTIYSNQPQHF
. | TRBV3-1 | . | CASSPSLASEQFF
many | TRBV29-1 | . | CSVSQGSGNQPQHF
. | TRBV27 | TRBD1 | CASSRTGLSATEAFF
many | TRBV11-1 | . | CASSLVGTVGTEAFF
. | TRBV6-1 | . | CASSLVPGTEAFF
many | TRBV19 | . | CASSPGGRYQPQHF
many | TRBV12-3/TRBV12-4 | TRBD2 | CASSRVLAGPSYEQYF
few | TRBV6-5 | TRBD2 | CASSYPRSGRGSYNEQFF
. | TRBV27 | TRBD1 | CASSLPRDSTQMNTEAFF
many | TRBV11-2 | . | CASSLGTQFF
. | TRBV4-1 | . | CASSQDYPQETQYF
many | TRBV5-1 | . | CASSLATITRGDEQFF
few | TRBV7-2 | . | CASSLAGGGGDTQYF
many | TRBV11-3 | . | CASSTTADTEAFF